This T cell receptor (beta chain) was recorded in a study of neurological immune-mediated disorders. Broader study findings: The expanded clones of different subjects shared no CDR3 amino acid sequences (suggesting private repertoires in all groups).

The CDR3 is made up of 13 amino acids. V was cut by 5 bases and J by 6 bases, with 12 bases left in between. Germline loops: CDR1 SGHVS, CDR2 FQNEAQ. There are many counts of this clonotype. Antigen: not known. Via MiXCR, TCRdb re-called the 5' RACE reads, giving one row per CDR3 protein. Among approximately 40,000 distinct CDR3 sequences, around 4.8% were seen once, and the ten largest hold 9% to 10%. The rearrangement links TRBV7-8 to TRBJ2-3, with D possibly TRBD2 on 5 matching bases. Source material: CD4+ T cells from blood. The receptor's source is a man aged 18 to 30 in good health. The CDR3 DNA is TGTGCCAGCAGCCCGAGGAGGCCCGATACGCAGTATTTT. Amino acids: CASSPRRPDTQYF.